The clone carrying this TCR beta chain has ten or more counts. RNA transcripts were the template for amplifying TCR beta CDR3 regions. The TCR CDR3 was amplified in a first-round RT-PCR using the HTBI primer set. Via MiXCR, TCRdb re-called the multiplex PCR reads, giving one row per CDR3 protein. The sample lists 700,000 or so distinct CDR3 sequences, approximately 15% occurring once. This entry belongs to a study of T cells in Graves' hyperthyroidism and ophthalmopathy. Germline V CDR1 and CDR2: SEHNR, FQNEAQ (reference sequence). This CDR3 region has 17 residues. The V and J ends lost 8 bases and 0 bases, in that order; junction bases with no gene match: 12.

The V and J genes are TRBV7-9 and TRBJ1-4; 7 nucleotides agree with TRBD1. The sequence was obtained from a woman between 50 and 59 years old with Graves' ophthalmopathy. Sample: blood. DNA of the CDR3: TGTGCCAGCGGGATTCAAAGACAGGGCGCAACTAATGAAAAACTGTTTTTT. Residues: CASGIQRQGATNEKLFF.